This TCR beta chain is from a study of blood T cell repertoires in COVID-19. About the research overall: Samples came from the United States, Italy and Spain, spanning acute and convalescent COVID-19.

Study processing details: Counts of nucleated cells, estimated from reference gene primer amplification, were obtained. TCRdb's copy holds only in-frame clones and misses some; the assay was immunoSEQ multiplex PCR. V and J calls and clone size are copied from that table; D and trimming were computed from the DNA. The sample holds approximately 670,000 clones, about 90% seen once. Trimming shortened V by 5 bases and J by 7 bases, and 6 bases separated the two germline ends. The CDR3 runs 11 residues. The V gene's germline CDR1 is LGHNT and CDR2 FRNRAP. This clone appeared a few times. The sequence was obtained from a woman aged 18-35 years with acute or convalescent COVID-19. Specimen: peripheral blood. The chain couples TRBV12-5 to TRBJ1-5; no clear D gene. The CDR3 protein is CASGPLQPQHF. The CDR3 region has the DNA TGTGCTAGTGGTCCTCTCCAGCCCCAGCATTTT.